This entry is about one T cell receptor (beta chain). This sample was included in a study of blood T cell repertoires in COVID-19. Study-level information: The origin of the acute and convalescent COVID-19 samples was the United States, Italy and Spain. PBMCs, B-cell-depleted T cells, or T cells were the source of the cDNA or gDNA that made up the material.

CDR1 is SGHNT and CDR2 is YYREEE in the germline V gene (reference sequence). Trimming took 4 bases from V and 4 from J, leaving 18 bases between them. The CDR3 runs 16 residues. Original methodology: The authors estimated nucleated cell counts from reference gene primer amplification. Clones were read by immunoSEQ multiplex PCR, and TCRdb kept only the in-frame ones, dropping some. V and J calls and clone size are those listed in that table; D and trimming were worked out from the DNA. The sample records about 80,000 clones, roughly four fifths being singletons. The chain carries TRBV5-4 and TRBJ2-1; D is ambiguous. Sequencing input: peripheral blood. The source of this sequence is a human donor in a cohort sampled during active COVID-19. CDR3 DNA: TGTGCCAGCAGCCCCCCCCCTCCTACCATTTACAATGAGCAGTTCTTC. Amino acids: CASSPPPPTIYNEQFF.